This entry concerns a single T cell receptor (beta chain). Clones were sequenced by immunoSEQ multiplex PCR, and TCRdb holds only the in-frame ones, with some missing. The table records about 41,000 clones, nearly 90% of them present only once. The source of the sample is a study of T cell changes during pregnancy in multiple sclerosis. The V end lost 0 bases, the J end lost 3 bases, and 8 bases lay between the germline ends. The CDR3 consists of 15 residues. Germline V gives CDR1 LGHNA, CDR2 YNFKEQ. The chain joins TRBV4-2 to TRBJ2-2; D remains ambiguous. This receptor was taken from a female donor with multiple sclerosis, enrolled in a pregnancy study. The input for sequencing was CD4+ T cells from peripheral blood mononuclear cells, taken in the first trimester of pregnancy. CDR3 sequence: CASSQDMSYTGELFF. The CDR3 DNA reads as TGTGCCAGCAGCCAAGATATGTCCTACACCGGGGAGCTGTTTTTT.